The 15 T cell receptor beta chains below all came from one sample that was sequenced in a study of T cell responses to AZD1222 COVID-19 vaccine (dated by TCRdb to the early 2020s). Libraries were built with the immunoSEQ multiplex PCR assay. This is the immuneACCESS table as TCRdb keeps it, with only in-frame sequences that have V and J called. A part of the clones is gone; compared with another copy, unresolved V genes explain less than half, and the rest is unexplained. The sample has 130,000 or so clones on record, approximately 93% of them singletons. The top ten clonotypes cover roughly 0.96% of the sample. The sample's time point label, decoded: baseline before first vaccination. Sequences were derived from peripheral blood, sampled on day 0 of AZD1222 vaccination. The source is an adult in good health.

This clone occurred once. V and J are TRBV3-1 (or the pseudogene TRBV3-2) and TRBJ2-7; D unresolved. The CDR3 has 13 residues. CDR1 LGHDT and CDR2 YNNKEL come from the germline V gene (reference sequence). Trimming pared 3 bases from V and 0 bases from J, leaving 6 bases between. The CDR3: CASSHTHSYEQYF. The CDR3 bases are TGTGCCAGCAGCCACACGCACTCCTACGAGCAGTACTTC.

The chain has TRBV10-1 and TRBJ1-3; 9 nucleotides agree with TRBD1. CDR1 and CDR2 from the germline V gene are WNHNN and SYGVQD (reference sequence). V shed 3 bases, J shed 3 bases, and the junction held 21 bases outside the gene matches. CDR3 size: 21 residues. The CDR3 protein is CASSDPKWQDRGTYGGNTIYF. CDR3 sequence (DNA): TGCGCCAGCAGTGACCCTAAATGGCAGGACAGGGGAACTTATGGTGGAAACACCATATATTTT.

The count of this clone is one. V gene TRBV19 combines with J gene TRBJ1-2; TRBD1 matches at 7 bases. The CDR3 is made up of 12 amino acids. The germline CDR1 and CDR2 sequences are LNHDA and SQIVND (reference sequence). V dropped 4 bases and J dropped 11; count of bases not matched to a gene: 7. The chain's CDR3 is CASSSPTGRYTF. The CDR3 bases are TGTGCCAGTAGTAGTCCGACAGGGCGATACACCTTC.

V and J are TRBV29-1 and TRBJ2-7, with D uncertain. The V end was cut by 7 bases, the J end by 5 bases, with 18 bases between. The CDR3 length is 13 residues. Germline CDR1 reads SQVTM; CDR2 reads ANQGSEA. The CDR3 sequence: CSGSTLSGDEQYF. Here the CDR3 DNA reads TGCAGCGGCTCGACCCTCTCGGGCGACGAGCAGTACTTC.

The CDR3 region is CASSLAFRQGDIGYTF. The CDR3 nucleotides are TGTGCCAGCAGCTTAGCGTTTAGACAGGGGGACATTGGCTACACCTTC. The V gene is TRBV7-2, the J gene TRBJ1-2, with TRBD1 identical over 9 bases. Trimming at V came to 0 bases and at J to 7 bases, leaving 9 bases not matched to a gene. The germline V gene has CDR1 SGHTA and CDR2 FQGNSA. CDR3 length equals 16 residues.

V is TRBV12-5 and J is TRBJ1-5; possible D gene TRBD1, 6 bases. The length of the CDR3 is 15 residues. The germline V gene encodes CDR1 LGHNT and CDR2 FRNRAP. Trimming stripped 7 bases from V and 4 bases from J, with 17 bases between. The CDR3 region is CASAPPPGANQPQHF. Here the CDR3 DNA reads TGTGCTAGTGCTCCACCCCCGGGGGCTAATCAGCCCCAGCATTTT. Using reference TRBV12-5 and TRBJ1-5 for the parts outside the CDR3, the full variable domain is DARVTQTPRHKVTEMGQEVTMRCQPILGHNTVFWYRQTMMQGLELLAYFRNRAPLDDSGMPKDRFSAEMPDATLATLKIQPSEPRDSAVYFCASAPPPGANQPQHFGDGTRLSIL.

Ten or more counts support this clone. The CDR3 DNA follows: TGTGCCAGCATCCCCAACCCTAGCGGGGGGTCCGGGGAGCTGTTTTTT. Amino acid sequence: CASIPNPSGGSGELFF. The chain links TRBV21-1 to TRBJ2-2; the table calls TRBD2, which could not be checked here. TRBV21-1 constitutes a pseudogene. The CDR3 contains 16 residues.

The chain couples TRBV18 to TRBJ2-1, with D possibly being TRBD2 (7 bases). The V end was cut by 7 bases, the J end by 5 bases, with 12 bases between. Germline V gene lookup returns CDR1 KGHSH and CDR2 LQKENI. The CDR3 is 13 amino acids. CDR3 region: CASFGGPNNEQFF. CDR3 sequence (DNA): TGTGCCAGCTTCGGGGGGCCCAACAATGAGCAGTTCTTC. Together with reference TRBV18 and TRBJ2-1, the CDR3 gives the full variable domain: NAGVMQNPRHLVRRRGQEARLRCSPMKGHSHVYWYRQLPEEGLKFMVYLQKENIIDESGMPKERFSAEFPKEGPSILRIQQVVRGDSAAYFCASFGGPNNEQFFGPGTRLTVL.

V and J are TRBV6-7 and TRBJ2-3; 7 nucleotides line up with TRBD1. TRBV6-7 is noted as an ORF with a role that remains uncertain. The CDR3 has 22 amino acids. Trimming at V came to 0 bases and at J to 1 base, leaving 22 bases not matched to a gene. This CDR3 is CASSYSSISRGTAVPRTDTQYF. CDR3 coding DNA: TGTGCCAGCAGTTACTCGAGTATAAGTAGAGGGACAGCCGTTCCCCGCACAGATACGCAGTATTTT.

This rearrangement joins TRBV10-2 to TRBJ1-2; TRBD1 is a possible D gene (5 bases). V lost 3 bases and J 5 bases, leaving 10 bases between the germline ends. The germline CDR1 and CDR2 sequences are WSHSY and SAAADI. The CDR3 has 13 amino acids. CDR3 loop: CASSEGVIYGYTF. In DNA, the CDR3 is TGCGCCAGCAGTGAAGGGGTAATTTATGGCTACACCTTC.

The chain links TRBV11-2 to TRBJ2-3, with 12 bases fitting TRBD2. With V trimmed by 3 bases and J by 5 bases, 9 bases remained unmatched. The CDR3 sequence is 17 residues long. In germline, CDR1 is SGHAT, CDR2 FQNNGV. The CDR3 reads CASSFSTSGGPGDTQYF. The CDR3 DNA sequence: TGTGCCAGCAGCTTCTCCACTAGCGGGGGGCCGGGAGATACGCAGTATTTT. Based on the CDR3 plus reference TRBV11-2 and TRBJ2-3, the full variable domain is EAGVAQSPRYKIIEKRQSVAFWCNPISGHATLYWYQQILGQGPKLLIQFQNNGVVDDSQLPKDRFSAERLKGVDSTLKIQPAKLEDSAVYLCASSFSTSGGPGDTQYFGPGTRLTVL.

The rearrangement uses TRBV27 and TRBJ1-1; 7 bases align to TRBD1. The V gene end was trimmed by 4 bases and the J gene end by 11 bases; junction bases not matched to a gene: 19. Germline CDR1 reads MNHEY; CDR2 reads SMNVEV (reference sequence). CDR3 length: 16 amino acids. The CDR3 reads CASSSLGGQSGRRAFF. In DNA, the CDR3 is TGTGCCAGCAGTTCGCTTGGGGGACAGTCTGGTAGGCGGGCTTTCTTT.

This rearrangement joins TRBV6-5 to TRBJ1-2; 7 bases match TRBD1. CDR3 length equals 16 residues. With V trimmed by 4 bases and J by 4 bases, 12 bases remained unmatched. CDR1 and CDR2 from the germline V gene are MNHEY and SVGAGI. As DNA, the CDR3 is TGTGCCAGCAGTTTCCAAACAGGGGTCAACTCCTATGGCTACACCTTC. Amino acid sequence: CASSFQTGVNSYGYTF.

The chain combines TRBV5-1 with TRBJ1-4, with unresolved D. The germline V gene has CDR1 SGHRS and CDR2 YFSETQ. This CDR3 spans 15 amino acids. V was clipped by 4 bases and J by 0 bases, with 10 bases between them. The CDR3 is CASSTTAATNEKLFF. DNA for the CDR3: TGCGCCAGCAGCACTACAGCCGCAACTAATGAAAAACTGTTTTTT.

The CDR3: CASSLKRRGSGSYTF. The CDR3 region has the DNA TGTGCCAGCAGCCTAAAGAGGAGGGGCTCGGGTAGCTACACCTTC. The chain uses TRBV4-2 and TRBJ1-2; D may be TRBD1 (5 bases). Trimming took 4 bases from V and 9 from J, leaving 21 bases between them. Germline values: CDR1 LGHNA, CDR2 YNFKEQ. The CDR3 loop spans 15 amino acids.